Detailed here is one T cell receptor beta chain. Its antigen is as yet unknown. The entry originates in a study of cytomegalovirus exposure and HLA in healthy donors. Study at large: A previous analysis identified 95 million to 130 million unique TCR beta sequences derived from some 200 million T cells.

In the PCR, 60 Vbeta and 13 Jbeta primers were used. As originally analysed: Later reanalysis found roughly 80 million unique TCR beta chains, around 11 million of them shared. This table comes from immunoSEQ multiplex PCR, and its TCRdb copy is limited to in-frame clones, with some not included. The V and J calls and clone size come from that table; D and trimming were worked out from the DNA. The table shows about 120,000 clones, with approximately 80% occurring only once. Findings and caveats of the study: Previous analysis showed most TCR beta V segments were productive about 90% or about 30% of the time. The authors excluded some V segments, including TRBV6-2 and TRBV6-3, as indistinguishable.

The CDR3 consists of 14 residues. Trimming shortened V by 0 bases and J by 6 bases, and 10 bases separated the two germline ends. Germline-derived CDR1 and CDR2 are SGHRS and YFSETQ. The gene calls are TRBV5-1 and TRBJ2-4; D not resolved. Sequenced material: PBMCs. The origin of this receptor is a woman in her thirties or forties in good health and CMV-seropositive. This chain's CDR3 is CASSLGSTGNIQYF. The CDR3 bases are TGCGCCAGCAGCTTGGGGTCTACGGGAAACATTCAGTACTTC.